These T cell receptor beta chains were read from a single sample in a study of cytomegalovirus exposure and HLA in healthy donors. Clones were sequenced by immunoSEQ multiplex PCR, and TCRdb holds only the in-frame ones, with some missing. The specimen's table records 150,000 or so clones. Material for sequencing was PBMCs. The source is a woman between 50 and 59 years old in good health and CMV-seronegative. Both conserved end residues are part of each CDR3.

j_gene	v_gene	CDR3aa
TRBJ1-1	TRBV19	CASSITGGPNTEAFF
TRBJ2-3	TRBV7-9	CASRIGTGMDTQYF
TRBJ1-6	TRBV5-6	CASSYRDISYNSPLHF
TRBJ2-7	TRBV6-5	CASRRGTYEQYF
TRBJ2-7	TRBV10-3	CAISDPMRQGRYEQYF
TRBJ2-7	TRBV19	CASSSRQGASYEQYF
TRBJ2-7	TRBV5-5	CASSLTVYEQYF
TRBJ1-5	TRBV6-6	CASSVTAHPSNQPQHF
TRBJ1-1	TRBV14	CASSQKGQVEAFF
TRBJ2-3	TRBV11-2	CASSPTRLASERDTQYF
TRBJ2-5	TRBV19	CASSRGTEETQYF
TRBJ1-2	TRBV4-1	CASSQEHRVFGYTF
TRBJ1-2	TRBV18	CASSPAVESRYGYTF
TRBJ1-5	TRBV15	CATRINRGSQPQHF
TRBJ2-2	TRBV30	CAWSTHRGLVTGELFF
TRBJ1-5	TRBV6-4	CASSPEGLGQPQHF
TRBJ1-2	TRBV18	CASSPGTGNNYGYTF
TRBJ2-2	TRBV7-3	CASSSRRSNTGELFF
TRBJ2-1	TRBV7-2	CASSPQTSGGRRNEQFF
TRBJ2-3	TRBV5-1	CASSLGQGGTDTQYF
TRBJ1-1	TRBV7-9	CASGRYTEAFF
TRBJ2-5	TRBV7-6	CASTLAGAGQETQYF
TRBJ2-1	TRBV5-4	CASSLETSGNYNEQFF
TRBJ2-1	TRBV7-8	CASSLVTWFGRGGEQFF
TRBJ1-3	TRBV4-3	CASSPKGGNTIYF
TRBJ2-1	TRBV9	CASRRLSSYNEQFF
TRBJ2-7	TRBV5-1	CASSLASGPFYEQYF
TRBJ2-7	TRBV7-2	CASSPASGSASPEQYF
TRBJ1-4	TRBV4-1	CASSRRFTGGDATNEKLFF
TRBJ2-1	TRBV19	CASTAGGSYNEQFF
TRBJ1-1	TRBV5-1	CASSTGTGQNEAFF
TRBJ2-7	TRBV21-1	CASSKALSRTYEQYF